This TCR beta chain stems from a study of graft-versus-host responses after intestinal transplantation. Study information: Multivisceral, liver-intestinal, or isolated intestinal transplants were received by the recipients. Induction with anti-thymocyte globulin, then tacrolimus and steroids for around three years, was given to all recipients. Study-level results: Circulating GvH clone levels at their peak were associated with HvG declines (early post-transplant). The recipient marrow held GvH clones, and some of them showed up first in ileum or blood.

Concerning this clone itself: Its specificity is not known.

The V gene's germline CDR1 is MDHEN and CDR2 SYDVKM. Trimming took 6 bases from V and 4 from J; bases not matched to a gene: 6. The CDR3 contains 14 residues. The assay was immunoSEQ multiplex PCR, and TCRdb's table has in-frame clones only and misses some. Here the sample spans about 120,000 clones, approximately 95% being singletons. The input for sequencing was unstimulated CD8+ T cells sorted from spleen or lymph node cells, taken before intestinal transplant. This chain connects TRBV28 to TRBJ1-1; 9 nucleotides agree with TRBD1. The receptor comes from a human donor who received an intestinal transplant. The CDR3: CASSLRQGGTEAFF. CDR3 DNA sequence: TGTGCCAGCAGCCTAAGACAGGGGGGCACTGAAGCTTTCTTT.